The present T cell receptor (beta chain) was sequenced within a study of cytomegalovirus exposure and HLA in healthy donors. The study, taken as a whole, reports: What a later analysis reportedly showed was that an Asian-associated ancestry cluster had fewer N-insertions than the approximately 700-donor mean.

Primers included in the PCR were 60 Vbeta and 13 Jbeta primers. Profiling relied on immunoSEQ multiplex PCR, and the TCRdb table lists in-frame clones only, not all of them. The data contain around 95,000 clones, approximately 76% of them singletons. This clone was detected only once. What it binds is unknown. This CDR3 is 13 amino acids long. Trimming shortened V by 3 bases and J by 6 bases, and 9 bases separated the two germline ends. CDR1 and CDR2 from the germline V gene are MNHEY and SMNVEV (reference sequence). The clonotype was recovered from a man younger than 45 in good health and CMV-seropositive. V usage is TRBV27 and J usage is TRBJ2-1; D not resolved. The specimen sequenced was PBMCs. This CDR3 reads CASSLTGSNEQFF. The CDR3 DNA reads TGTGCCAGCAGTTTGACCGGGTCCAATGAGCAGTTCTTC.